What follows are 10 T cell receptor beta chains derived from one specimen sequenced in a study of molecular identifiers for immune sequencing clone quantification. MiXCR was run by TCRdb on the PCR reads, yielding one entry per CDR3 protein. The data hold over 550,000 distinct CDR3 sequences, with less than 30% observed a single time. The sequencing input was naive CD8+ T cells from blood, with Jurkat cell RNA spiked in. Indicated subset: FACS-sorted CD8+CD4-CCR7+CD45RA+ naive T cells. These receptors were collected from a human donor in good health. Some libraries in this study had Jurkat cell RNA spiked in.

This clonotype was observed a single time. A much larger clone lies one base from this, so it may be a read error. This rearrangement joins TRBV6-5 to TRBJ1-1; unclear D gene. Germline-derived CDR1 and CDR2 are MNHEY and SVGAGI. CDR3 length: 14 residues. Trimming took 0 bases from V and 1 from J, leaving 6 bases between them. CDR3 nucleotides: TGTGCCAGCAGTTACTCGAAAGGGAACACTGAAGCTTTCTTT. Protein sequence: CASSYSKGNTEAFF.

The sample holds a few counts of this clonotype. The chain combines TRBV7-9 with TRBJ2-3; D remains unclear. Germline lookup yields CDR1 SEHNR and CDR2 FQNEAQ (reference sequence). There are 15 residues in the CDR3. The V gene lost 2 bases and the J gene lost 2 bases, with 11 bases spanning the gap. CDR3 sequence reads: CASSLSPTYTDTQYF. The DNA of the CDR3 is TGTGCCAGCAGCTTATCACCCACATACACAGATACGCAGTATTTT.

This clonotype has more than one count but fewer than ten. The chain recombines TRBV2 with TRBJ2-7; D not resolved. Germline V gene lookup returns CDR1 SNHLY and CDR2 FYNNEI. The CDR3 consists of 14 residues. The V gene lost 10 bases and the J gene lost 4 bases, with 20 bases spanning the gap. The CDR3 loop is CAIISGRSAYEQYF. CDR3 bases: TGTGCCATCATCTCCGGCAGGAGCGCTTACGAGCAGTACTTC.

Remarks on this clonotype: This may be a read error: a much more frequent sequence differs by one nucleotide. V is TRBV7-2 and J is TRBJ2-7; D possibly matches TRBD1 or TRBD2 (6 bases each). The CDR3 extends over 13 amino acids. CDR1 SGHTA and CDR2 FQGNSA come from the germline V gene. The CDR3 is CAGSATGGGEQYF. The CDR3 nucleotides read TGTGCCGGCAGCGCGACAGGCGGAGGGGAGCAGTACTTC. The full variable domain, its missing parts supplied by reference TRBV7-2 and TRBJ2-7, is GAGVSQSPSNKVTEKGKDVELRCDPISGHTALYWYRQSLGQGLEFLIYFQGNSAPDKSGLPSDRFSAERTGGSVSTLTIQRTQQEDSAVYLCAGSATGGGEQYFGPGTRLTVT.

Concerning this clonotype itself: This clone may be a read error of a much larger clone one base away. The rearrangement uses TRBV6-5 and TRBJ1-2, with TRBD1 as a possible D gene (5 bases). This CDR3 contains 15 residues. CDR1 is MNHEY and CDR2 is SVGAGI in the germline V gene. The CDR3 DNA reads as TGTGCCGGCAGTTTGACAGCGTTATCGAACTATGGCTACACCTTC. Amino acids: CAGSLTALSNYGYTF.

This clonotype came up many times. This chain uses TRBV5-4 with TRBJ2-7; D is ambiguous. Germline V CDR1 and CDR2: SGHNT, YYREEE (reference sequence). The V and J ends lost 0 bases and 0 bases respectively, with 10 bases between them. There are 15 residues in the CDR3. The CDR3 DNA is TGTGCCAGCAGCTTGGAAGGGTATTACTCCTACGAGCAGTACTTC. Translated: CASSLEGYYSYEQYF.

The chain combines TRBV2 with TRBJ2-1; D gene ambiguous. The CDR3 has 15 residues. CDR1 and CDR2 (germline): SNHLY, FYNNEI. Trimming left V 2 bases short and J 8 bases short, with 16 bases between. The CDR3 DNA follows: TGTGCCAGCAGTGAAAGTCAGGTGGTCCTCGATGAGCAGTTCTTC. It codes for CASSESQVVLDEQFF.

V gene TRBV10-3 combines with J gene TRBJ2-7, with TRBD1 matching over 8 bases. Trimming cost V 5 bases and J 3 bases; bases outside gene matches: 6. Germline V CDR1 and CDR2: ENHRY, SYGVKD. The CDR3 has 14 amino acids. CDR3 residues: CAISPDRGFYEQYF. The CDR3 DNA follows: TGTGCCATCAGTCCCGACAGGGGATTCTACGAGCAGTACTTC.

This clonotype was seen many times. The rearrangement uses TRBV5-1 and TRBJ2-7; unclear D gene. Germline CDR1 SGHRS, CDR2 YFSETQ. V gave up 3 bases and J gave up 4 bases, with 8 bases separating them. The CDR3 sequence is 12 residues long. CDR3 loop: CASSSALYEQYF. The CDR3 bases are TGCGCCAGCAGCTCCGCCCTTTACGAGCAGTACTTC.

Ten or more counts support this clonotype. The rearrangement links TRBV5-1 to TRBJ2-7; D not certain. Germline CDR1 reads SGHRS; CDR2 reads YFSETQ. Trimming cost V 4 bases and J 3 bases, with 11 bases left between them. There are 13 residues in the CDR3. The CDR3 spells CASSMDPNYEQYF. The CDR3 coding sequence is TGCGCCAGCAGCATGGACCCGAACTACGAGCAGTACTTC.